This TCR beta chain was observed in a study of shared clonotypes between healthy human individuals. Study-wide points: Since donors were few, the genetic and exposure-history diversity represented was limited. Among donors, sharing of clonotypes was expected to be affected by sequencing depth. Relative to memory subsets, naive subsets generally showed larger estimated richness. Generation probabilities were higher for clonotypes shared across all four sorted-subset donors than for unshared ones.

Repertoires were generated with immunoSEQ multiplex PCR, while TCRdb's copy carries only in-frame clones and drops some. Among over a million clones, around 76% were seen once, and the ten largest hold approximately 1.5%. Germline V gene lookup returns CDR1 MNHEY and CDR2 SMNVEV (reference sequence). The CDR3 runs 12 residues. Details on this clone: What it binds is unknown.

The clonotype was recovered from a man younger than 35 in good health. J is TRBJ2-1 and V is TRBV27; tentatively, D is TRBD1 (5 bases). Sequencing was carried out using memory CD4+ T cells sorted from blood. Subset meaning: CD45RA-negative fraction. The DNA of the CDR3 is TGTGCTTCGACAGCTTCCTACAATGAGCAGTTCTTC. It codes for CASTASYNEQFF.